This TCR beta chain stems from a study of T cell responses to AZD1222 COVID-19 vaccine. Germline assignment: CDR1 MDHEN and CDR2 SYDVKM. Trimming removed 7 bases from V and 0 bases from J; junction bases left unmatched: 11. This CDR3 has 16 residues. The table came from immunoSEQ multiplex PCR; TCRdb's copy has only in-frame clones and leaves some out. This table holds about 140,000 clones, roughly 90% found once. The rearrangement uses TRBV28 and TRBJ1-1, with 7 bases lining up with TRBD1. The specimen comprised peripheral blood, sampled on day 0 of AZD1222 vaccination. The TCR comes from an adult in good health. CDR3 loop: CASTITTGQLNTEAFF. The CDR3 DNA sequence: TGTGCCAGCACTATAACGACGGGACAGCTGAACACTGAAGCTTTCTTT.